This TCR beta chain is from a study of CD8+CD57+ T cells in acquired aplastic anemia. Study details: Mean DNA quantity obtained from sorted CD4+ and CD8+ cells was 3.2 ug. Study conclusions and caveats: Overlapping CD8+ CDR3 repertoires of patients and controls contained approximately 28 shared sequences.

The CDR3 sequence is 15 residues long. V shed 1 base and J shed 7 bases, with 11 bases lying between them. CDR1 and CDR2 from the germline V gene are LGHNA and YNFKEQ. TCR beta VDJ and CDR3 profiles were obtained from a genomic DNA template. Using its own MiXCR run on the reads, TCRdb lists one record per CDR3 protein. The sample shows just over 450,000 distinct CDR3 sequences, approximately 32% of them seen only once. Flow cytometry had shown expanded CD8+CD57+ cells in the patients chosen for sequencing. Each patient had severe acquired aplastic anemia. This clonotype was found a few times. Its target is unknown.

The V gene is TRBV4-2, the J gene TRBJ1-6, with D perhaps TRBD1 (6 bases). The clonotype originates from a human donor with aplastic anemia. Sequencing input: sorted CD4+, CD8+, or CD8+CD57+ T cells (not recorded which) from PBMCs. Here the CDR3 DNA reads TGTGCCAGCAGCCAAGGTGGGACAAAGAATTCACCCCTCCACTTT. Its translation is CASSQGGTKNSPLHF.